This T cell receptor beta chain emerged from a study of patients and donors after allogeneic stem cell transplantation. TCRdb re-called the RT-PCR reads with MiXCR, one entry per CDR3 protein. The sample contains over 65,000 distinct CDR3 sequences, approximately 25% of which appear only once. The CDR3 consists of 13 residues. Germline V gene lookup returns CDR1 MNHEY and CDR2 SMNVEV (reference sequence). V shed 5 bases and J shed 12 bases, with 16 bases lying between them. The sequence derives from a human donor who was either an allogeneic HSCT recipient or a stem cell or donor lymphocyte infusion donor (not recorded which). It is not recorded whose cells these are; they may come from a transplant donor. V and J are TRBV27 and TRBJ1-4, with D possibly TRBD1 on 5 matching bases. Sequences were obtained from blood, either unsorted or a sorted T cell fraction (not recorded which). In DNA, the CDR3 is TGTGCCAGCAGTGCTGGGGGTGATTTTGAACTGTTTTTT. Translating gives CASSAGGDFELFF.